The T cell receptor beta chain described here comes from a study of chemoradiotherapy in HPV16-positive cancers. Study information: Candidate HPV-specific T-cell clones and common TCR motifs came from functional assays in a couple of HPV16-positive patients.

The CDR3 has 17 residues. The germline V gene encodes CDR1 SEHNR and CDR2 FQNEAQ (reference sequence). V was clipped by 2 bases and J by 1 base; unmatched bases: 4. Clones were sequenced by immunoSEQ multiplex PCR, and TCRdb holds only the in-frame ones, with some missing. The sample contains about 5,400 clones, around 80% of which appear only once. This material was obtained from a patient who underwent chemoradiotherapy. The receptor was isolated from a human donor with HPV-associated anogenital cancer. The V call is TRBV7-9, the J call TRBJ2-3; the match to TRBD2 covers 12 bases. In DNA form, the CDR3 reads TGTGCCAGCAGCTTAAGAGCTAGCGGGGGGGGCACAGATACGCAGTATTTT. Amino acid sequence: CASSLRASGGGTDTQYF.